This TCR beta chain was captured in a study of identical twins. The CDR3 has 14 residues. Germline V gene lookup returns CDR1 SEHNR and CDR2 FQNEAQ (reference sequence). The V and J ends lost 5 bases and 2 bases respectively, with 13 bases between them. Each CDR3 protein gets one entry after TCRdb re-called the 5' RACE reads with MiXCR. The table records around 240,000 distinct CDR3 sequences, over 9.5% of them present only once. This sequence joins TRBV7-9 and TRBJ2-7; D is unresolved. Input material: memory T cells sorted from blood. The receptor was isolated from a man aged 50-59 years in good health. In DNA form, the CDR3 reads TGTGCCAGCAGCCCCAGGTCGGGTCCCTACGAGCAGTACTTC. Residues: CASSPRSGPYEQYF.